Below, one T cell receptor beta chain is given with its context. It lacks a known antigen. Base qualities were left out, and no much larger clone turns up one base away. The data are from a study of blood T cell repertoires in COVID-19 (dated by TCRdb to 2018 to 2021). Regarding the research as a whole: Collaborator samples came from the United States, Italy and Spain and covered acute and convalescent phases of COVID-19. The prospective study material was composed of cDNA or gDNA derived from T cells, B-cell-depleted T cells, or PBMCs. The dataset comprised deeply sampled blood TCRbeta repertoires from subjects exposed to, actively infected with, or recovered from COVID-19. The repertoires were made available in a free public database intended to serve as a resource for research on the immune response to SARS-CoV-2. The samples were drawn from the first 160 participants of the ongoing ImmuneRACE study and from 950 to 1,500 subjects provided by 6 global collaborators. The sample metadata nearly always contained a de-identified subject ID, COVID-19 status, age in years and sex. Where available, HLA class I and class II types were taken from metadata supplied by the sample provider and were not determined by assay-based typing.

Each collaborating institution followed its own protocols to collect whole blood in K2EDTA tubes. For TCRbeta analysis, collaborators shipped samples in one of three forms: frozen whole blood, isolated PBMCs, or DNA extracted from either of those sample types. V loses 6 bases of germline sequence and J loses 1 base, and the interval between the two ends is 19 bases. From the cysteine up to the phenylalanine, the CDR3 has a length of 17 residues. The kept DNA is CDR3 alone, 51 bases in frame from the first base. Based on the germline V gene (reference sequence), the CDR1 and CDR2 sequences are SEHNR and FQNEAQ. The immunoSEQ Assay, a bias-controlled multiplex PCR, was used to amplify TCRbeta CDR3 regions from genomic DNA. Turning to the authors' computational methods: The number of nucleated cells in each sample was estimated by amplification of reference gene primers within the assay. Sequence reads were collapsed and filtered to measure the absolute abundance of every unique TCRbeta CDR3 rearrangement. For each sample, productive Simpson clonality was calculated as the square root of Simpson's diversity index over productive rearrangements. In TCRdb, the immuneACCESS table is reduced to in-frame sequences with V and J assigned. These tables do not hold every clone; where another copy was compared, an unresolved V gene accounts for under half, and the others remain unexplained. V and J calls plus clone size are reproduced from that table; the DNA served to infer D and trimming. The sample has under 70,000 clones on record, approximately 81% of them singletons. The top ten hold 10% to 15% of the sample.

Findings and caveats that apply to the study as a whole: How much clinical and demographic metadata was included differed by source and by participant, and the metadata was provided uncurated.

What was sequenced was peripheral blood. Recombination connected TRBV7-9 to TRBJ1-3; TRBD1 could be the D gene, as 5 bases match. This sequence originates from a woman of 80 years or more with acute or convalescent COVID-19. The CDR3 protein: CASSFWDFPRSGNTIYF. Here is the DNA: TGTGCCAGCAGTTTCTGGGACTTCCCGAGGTCTGGAAACACCATATATTTT.